This T cell receptor (beta chain) originates from a study of blood T cell repertoires in COVID-19. Study-wide context: Donors in the United States, Italy and Spain gave samples during acute or convalescent COVID-19. Sources were T cells, B-cell-depleted T cells, or PBMCs; the material itself was cDNA or gDNA.

The CDR3 runs to 16 residues. Germline values: CDR1 LNHDA, CDR2 SQIVND (reference sequence). With 3 bases removed from V and 4 bases from J, the gap between germline ends came to 17 bases. In the original workflow: Estimation of nucleated cell counts was performed using reference gene primer amplification. Assay: immunoSEQ multiplex PCR; the TCRdb copy retains only in-frame clones and omits some. V, J and clone size reflect that table, while D and trimming were determined from the DNA. The sample holds 70,000 or so clones, over 80% seen once. The chain couples TRBV19 to TRBJ2-3, with a weak D call TRBD1 (6 bases). This sequence originates from a woman of 80 years or more with active COVID-19. The sequencing input was peripheral blood. CDR3 sequence reads: CASSMAPGVGADTQYF. CDR3 DNA sequence: TGTGCCAGTAGTATGGCCCCAGGGGTCGGAGCAGATACGCAGTATTTT. The full variable domain, completed using reference TRBV19 and TRBJ2-3, is DGGITQSPKYLFRKEGQNVTLSCEQNLNHDAMYWYRQDPGQGLRLIYYSQIVNDFQKGDIAEGYSVSREKKESFPLTVTSAQKNPTAFYLCASSMAPGVGADTQYFGPGTRLTVL.